This T cell receptor (beta chain) was identified in a study of T cell repertoires in breast cancer. Turning to the study itself: Tumors, lymph nodes and blood came from breast cancer patients, plus healthy blood. General study results and limits: TRBV7 predominance in shared TCRs may reflect tumor recognition or mispriming. Antigen-based selection and expansion was suggested by diverse encodings of shared TCRs. Tumor-involved sentinel lymph nodes shared about fourfold more TCRs with matched tumors than tumor-free nodes (about 7.7% versus 2%).

Note on this clonotype: The antigen is not known.

Trimming cost V 5 bases and J 7 bases; bases outside gene matches: 9. The germline CDR1 and CDR2 sequences are SGHNT and YYREEE (reference sequence). This CDR3 comprises 14 residues. Paired alpha-beta TCRs of CD8+ T cells were analyzed by expanded emulsion RT-PCR. During the second nested PCR, blocking oligonucleotides suppressed genes that were not paired. TCRdb analysed the emulsion pairing reads with MiXCR anew, one entry per CDR3 protein. The table has about 40,000 distinct CDR3 sequences, over 40% seen once; the top ten hold around three fifths. The clonotype originates from a pool of human donors with breast cancer or a healthy control (not recorded which). V and J are TRBV5-4 and TRBJ2-4, with 7 bases fitting TRBD1. Material for sequencing was CD8+ T cells. The CDR3 region has the DNA TGTGCCAGCAGACCGTCGACAGGGACGAACATTCAGTACTTC. It codes for CASRPSTGTNIQYF. Together with reference TRBV5-4 and TRBJ2-4, the CDR3 gives the full variable domain: ETGVTQSPTHLIKTRGQQVTLRCSSQSGHNTVSWYQQALGQGPQFIFQYYREEENGRGNFPPRFSGLQFPNYSSELNVNALELDDSALYLCASRPSTGTNIQYFGAGTRLSVL.